Below are 26 T cell receptor beta chains sequenced from a single sample in a study of radiotherapy plus CTLA-4 blockade in lung cancer. Generated by immunoSEQ multiplex PCR, the TCRdb table keeps only in-frame clones and is missing some. The sample lists about 100,000 clones, roughly 85% seen once, with 0.65% to 1% in the top ten. The material was peripheral blood, obtained from a patient treated with radiotherapy plus ipilimumab. Receptors were obtained from a human donor with non-small cell lung cancer who had stable disease on radiotherapy plus ipilimumab.

The rearrangement links TRBV6-1 to TRBJ1-4, with D tentatively TRBD1 (5 bases). The CDR3 consists of 14 residues. V lost 5 bases, J lost 3 bases, and 10 bases lay in between. CDR1 and CDR2 (germline): MNHNS, SASEGT. The DNA of the CDR3 is TGTGCCAGCAGTAGACAGCGCTCTAATGAAAAACTGTTTTTT. Translation: CASSRQRSNEKLFF.

This clone is a singleton in its sample. The chain combines TRBV5-1 with TRBJ1-2; TRBD1 might be the D (5 bases). CDR3 length: 14 amino acids. Germline V lookup: CDR1 SGHRS, CDR2 YFSETQ. Trimming removed 4 bases from V and 0 bases from J, with 10 bases in between. The CDR3 nucleotides read TGCGCCAGCAGCCGGGACGCCACTAACTATGGCTACACCTTC. Encoded protein: CASSRDATNYGYTF.

The rearrangement uses TRBV5-1 and TRBJ2-7; 8 positions match TRBD2. V lost 3 bases, J lost 3 bases, and 5 bases stayed unmatched. CDR3 length: 14 residues. Germline assignment: CDR1 SGHRS and CDR2 YFSETQ. CDR3 protein: CASSWGLGSYEQYF. CDR3 DNA sequence: TGCGCCAGCAGCTGGGGACTAGGAAGCTACGAGCAGTACTTC.

The chain uses TRBV18 and TRBJ1-6; D perhaps matches TRBD1 (5 bases). The CDR3 extends over 19 amino acids. CDR1 and CDR2 from the germline V gene are KGHSH and LQKENI. Trimming stripped 2 bases from V and 7 bases from J, with 24 bases between. The CDR3, as DNA: TGTGCCAGCTCACCAAATCTAATCGGACAAGCCTCTAACAATTCACCCCTCCACTTT. Its protein product is CASSPNLIGQASNNSPLHF.

The J gene is TRBJ2-4, the V gene TRBV9, with D perhaps matching TRBD1 (5 bases). The germline gives CDR1 SGDLS, CDR2 YYNGEE. Trimming pared 4 bases from V and 1 base from J, leaving 15 bases between. The CDR3 totals 16 residues. This CDR3 reads CASSPQTALAKNIQYF. CDR3 DNA sequence: TGTGCCAGCAGCCCCCAGACAGCCTTGGCCAAAAACATTCAGTACTTC.

This clone has only a few counts. Written as DNA, the CDR3 is TGTGCCAGCAGGGTGGGGGGCCAGAACACCGGGGAGCTGTTTTTT. This encodes CASRVGGQNTGELFF. V is TRBV28 and J is TRBJ2-2; D may be TRBD1 or TRBD2 (6 bases each). Trimming pared 6 bases from V and 1 base from J, leaving 12 bases between. The germline gives CDR1 MDHEN, CDR2 SYDVKM. The CDR3 sequence is 15 residues long. The full variable domain, completed using reference TRBV28 and TRBJ2-2, is DVKVTQSSRYLVKRTGEKVFLECVQDMDHENMFWYRQDPGLGLRLIYFSYDVKMKEKGDIPEGYSVSREKKERFSLILESASTNQTSMYLCASRVGGQNTGELFFGEGSRLTVL.

The chain has TRBV14 and TRBJ1-6; D unresolved. V dropped 3 bases and J dropped 7 bases, with 10 bases sitting between them. From germline, CDR1 is SGHDN and CDR2 FVKESK. The CDR3 has 14 residues. The CDR3 DNA reads as TGTGCCAGCAGCCAGGGAGCGAGGAATTCACCCCTCCACTTT. Residues: CASSQGARNSPLHF.

This rearrangement joins TRBV28 to TRBJ1-1; 8 bases align to TRBD1. With 6 bases clipped from V and 11 bases from J, the junction kept 8 bases outside the gene matches. This CDR3 has 12 amino acids. Germline V gene lookup returns CDR1 MDHEN and CDR2 SYDVKM. The CDR3 region is CASSVTGGNAFF. Written as DNA, the CDR3 is TGTGCCAGCAGCGTCACAGGGGGGAATGCTTTCTTT.

The chain carries TRBV5-4 and TRBJ2-1; 8 nucleotides line up with TRBD1. CDR3 length: 16 residues. CDR1 is SGHNT, CDR2 YYREEE, per germline (reference sequence). With 5 bases clipped from V and 0 bases from J, the junction kept 7 bases outside the gene matches. The CDR3 DNA follows: TGTGCCAGCAGGCAACGACAGGGGAGCTCCTACAATGAGCAGTTCTTC. Translating it yields CASRQRQGSSYNEQFF.

As for this clone: The sample holds other DNA sequences that translate to the same CDR3. The genes are TRBV6-5 and TRBJ1-2; TRBD1 agrees at 8 bases. After removal of 5 bases from V and 4 bases from J, the junction contained 3 bases not matched to a gene. Germline CDR1 and CDR2: MNHEY and SVGAGI. This CDR3 comprises 13 residues. The CDR3 DNA is TGTGCCAGCAGTCCAGGGGGCGGCTATGGCTACACCTTC. Amino acids: CASSPGGGYGYTF.

The chain combines TRBV7-2 with TRBJ1-1; 7 bases fit TRBD1. The length of the CDR3 is 15 residues. Trimming took 2 bases from V and 1 from J; bases not matched to a gene: 4. The germline CDR1 and CDR2 sequences are SGHTA and FQGNSA. The DNA of the CDR3 is TGTGCCAGCAGCTTATCAGGGGGATCGAACACTGAAGCTTTCTTT. Encoded protein: CASSLSGGSNTEAFF.

The chain combines TRBV6-6 with TRBJ1-5; 8 nucleotides line up with TRBD1. The CDR3 has 13 amino acids. J was trimmed by 5 bases and V by 6 bases; bases with no gene match: 3. Germline-derived CDR1 and CDR2 are MNHNY and SVGAGI (reference sequence). The CDR3, as DNA: TGTGCCAGCAGGGACAGGGTGGATCAGCCCCAGCATTTT. Translating it yields CASRDRVDQPQHF.

The chain combines TRBV6-5 with TRBJ1-1, with unresolved D. V dropped 0 bases and J dropped 5 bases, with 7 bases sitting between them. This CDR3 region has 13 residues. CDR1 is MNHEY, CDR2 SVGAGI, per germline. The DNA for the CDR3 is TGTGCCAGCAGTTACTCCCTCGAAACTGAAGCTTTCTTT. It specifies CASSYSLETEAFF.

V usage is TRBV30 and J usage is TRBJ1-6; D ambiguous. Deletions cut 5 bases from V and 7 bases from J, with 12 bases between. Germline assignment: CDR1 GTSNPN and CDR2 SVGIG (reference sequence). The CDR3 extends over 13 amino acids. Here the CDR3 reads CAWGPTRNSPLHF. CDR3 DNA: TGTGCCTGGGGGCCCACCAGGAATTCACCCCTCCACTTT.

The chain is built from TRBV5-1 and TRBJ1-1, with a weak D call TRBD1 (5 bases). This CDR3 spans 14 amino acids. Trimming cost V 3 bases and J 1 base, with 10 bases left between them. CDR1 and CDR2 (germline): SGHRS, YFSETQ. The CDR3 DNA sequence: TGCGCCAGCAGCTCAGGGTTGAGGAACACTGAAGCTTTCTTT. Its translation is CASSSGLRNTEAFF.

This clone was counted a few times. The V and J genes are TRBV6-4 and TRBJ2-1; no firm D call. Germline CDR1 reads MRHNA; CDR2 reads SNTAGT. This CDR3 contains 15 residues. Trimming left V 0 bases short and J 7 bases short, with 13 bases between. CDR3 bases: TGTGCCAGCAGTGACTCGACCAGCGATGTTAATGAGCAGTTCTTC. Residues: CASSDSTSDVNEQFF.

The J gene is TRBJ2-3, the V gene TRBV6-5, with D perhaps matching TRBD1 (5 bases). The J call may be faulty, since TRBJ1-5 better matches the DNA end. Germline loops: CDR1 MNHEY, CDR2 SVGAGI. The CDR3 length is 15 residues. The CDR3 loop reads CASSYSGTRTDTQHF. Here the CDR3 DNA reads TGTGCCAGCAGTTACTCCGGGACTCGAACAGATACGCAGCATTTT.

The chain uses TRBV18 and TRBJ2-2; D gene uncertain. This CDR3 has 13 residues. The germline V and J ends were trimmed by 2 bases and 8 bases, with 9 bases remaining between them. Germline V CDR1 and CDR2: KGHSH, LQKENI. The CDR3 DNA is TGTGCCAGCTCACCAAGAAGCGATGGGGAGCTGTTTTTT. Translation gives CASSPRSDGELFF. Full variable domain (missing parts from reference TRBV18 and TRBJ2-2): NAGVMQNPRHLVRRRGQEARLRCSPMKGHSHVYWYRQLPEEGLKFMVYLQKENIIDESGMPKERFSAEFPKEGPSILRIQQVVRGDSAAYFCASSPRSDGELFFGEGSRLTVL.

The chain joins TRBV5-1 to TRBJ2-7; possibly TRBD2 for D (6 bases). CDR1 and CDR2 from the germline V gene are SGHRS and YFSETQ. The CDR3 is 16 amino acids. Trimming took 4 bases from V and 5 from J, leaving 22 bases between them. CDR3 amino acids: CASSAGLLSSADEQYF. CDR3 in DNA: TGCGCCAGCAGCGCGGGACTGCTTAGCTCTGCCGACGAGCAGTACTTC.

This chain joins TRBV5-4 and TRBJ2-7; TRBD2 agrees at 9 bases. Germline V lookup: CDR1 SGHNT, CDR2 YYREEE (reference sequence). This CDR3 has 17 residues. Unmatched junction bases numbered 8, after V lost 0 bases and J lost 1 base. The DNA of the CDR3 is TGTGCCAGCAGCTTGGGAGCGGGGGGCGTTCAATCCTACGAGCAGTACTTC. The encoded protein is CASSLGAGGVQSYEQYF. The variable domain in full, with the rest retrieved from reference TRBV5-4 and TRBJ2-7, is ETGVTQSPTHLIKTRGQQVTLRCSSQSGHNTVSWYQQALGQGPQFIFQYYREEENGRGNFPPRFSGLQFPNYSSELNVNALELDDSALYLCASSLGAGGVQSYEQYFGPGTRLTVT.

V and J are TRBV9 and TRBJ2-1; D is perhaps TRBD1 (5 bases). Germline lookup yields CDR1 SGDLS and CDR2 YYNGEE. This CDR3 contains 13 residues. With 7 bases removed from V and 1 base from J, the gap between germline ends came to 9 bases. CDR3 sequence: CASSRQSYNEQFF. CDR3 DNA: TGTGCCAGCTCACGACAGTCCTACAATGAGCAGTTCTTC.

The chain joins TRBV2 to TRBJ1-1; D possibly corresponds to TRBD1 (5 bases). Trimming shortened V by 6 bases and J by 0 bases, and 14 bases separated the two germline ends. Germline CDR1 SNHLY, CDR2 FYNNEI. This CDR3 region has 15 residues. CDR3 nucleotide sequence: TGTGCCAGCAGCGACTCAGGGACGGTGAACACTGAAGCTTTCTTT. Amino acids: CASSDSGTVNTEAFF.

The chain joins TRBV2 to TRBJ1-5, with D possibly being TRBD1 (6 bases). Germline-derived CDR1 and CDR2 are SNHLY and FYNNEI. The V gene lost 10 bases and the J gene lost 6 bases, with 16 bases spanning the gap. This CDR3 is built from 13 residues. CDR3 in amino acids: CATSLGAGQPQHF. The CDR3 DNA reads TGTGCCACCTCTTTGGGGGCAGGTCAGCCCCAGCATTTT.

The chain carries TRBV9 and TRBJ2-2; 14 positions match TRBD2. Germline CDR1 reads SGDLS; CDR2 reads YYNGEE. The CDR3 has 17 amino acids. Trimming removed 4 bases from V and 0 bases from J; junction bases left unmatched: 2. CDR3 sequence: CASSTGLAGANTGELFF. As DNA, the CDR3 is TGTGCCAGCAGCACGGGACTAGCGGGGGCGAACACCGGGGAGCTGTTTTTT.

V usage is TRBV11-1 and J usage is TRBJ2-1; no reliable D call. CDR3 length: 12 amino acids. V gave up 5 bases and J gave up 7 bases, with 9 bases separating them. CDR1 and CDR2 (germline): SGHAT, FQDESV (reference sequence). The CDR3: CASSPTRNEQFF. The CDR3 DNA is TGTGCCAGCAGCCCTACAAGGAATGAGCAGTTCTTC.

This chain uses TRBV5-1 with TRBJ1-2, with TRBD1 matching 7 bases. Germline V CDR1 and CDR2: SGHRS, YFSETQ. The CDR3 loop spans 13 amino acids. J gave up 2 bases and V 4 bases, and 2 bases lay outside the gene matches. CDR3 region: CASSQTGNYGYTF. DNA for the CDR3: TGCGCCAGCAGCCAGACAGGGAACTATGGCTACACCTTC.